This section outlines one T cell receptor beta chain sequence together with its context. Its antigen remains undetermined. Base qualities are not provided; no much larger clone lies one nucleotide away. The immunoSEQ Assay was the method used to sequence TCRbeta CDR3 regions. After extraction, genomic DNA underwent amplification by bias-controlled multiplex PCR, followed by high-throughput sequencing. On the study's bioinformatics: Collapsing and filtering of sequences were performed to quantify the absolute abundance of each unique TCRbeta CDR3 region. T cell fraction was estimated by normalizing TCRbeta template counts to usable DNA, with usable DNA measured through amplification of reference genes found in all nucleated cells. Repertoire TCRs were annotated as SARS-CoV-2-specific when V gene, CDR3 amino acid sequence and J gene were exactly matched to a known reactive TCR set. The reference SARS-CoV-2 TCR set came from MIRA and was filtered for enrichment in COVID-19-positive ImmuneCODE repertoires, removing public or cross-reactive TCRs. Using the MIRA antigens, annotated TCRs were further analysed by specific ORF or by position within an ORF. Depth was the summed frequency of annotated unique rearrangements, while breadth was defined as annotated unique rearrangements over total unique productive rearrangements. Two-sided Wilcoxon rank-sum tests were used to compare TCR breadth between groups. Imported from immuneACCESS, the table was reduced by TCRdb to in-frame sequences with V and J called. These copies leave out some clones; in studies compared against another copy, an unresolved V gene accounts for under half, and the cause of the remainder is not known. That table gives V, J and clone size, and the DNA gave D and trimming. Counted in this sample were approximately 360,000 clones; 83% of them appeared once. Almost 7.5% of the sample goes to the ten largest clones.

Here V drops 3 bases and J drops 2 bases, and the junction holds 5 bases not matched to any gene. From the cysteine up to the phenylalanine, the CDR3 has a length of 18 residues. Of all the DNA, just the CDR3 is kept, 54 bases in frame from base 1. The germline V gene gives CDR1 as SGHDN and CDR2 as FVKESK. What the treatment or condition label conveys for this sample: 15 to 20 received Ad26.COV2.S at low or high dose, single or two shots; 5 received placebo; per-sample allocation not given. Repertoires of vaccine and placebo recipients were sequenced from samples taken on day 63 after the first injection. Cohort 1b enrolled around 23 adults aged 18-55 years at a single site in Boston, USA, between 29 July and 7 August 2020. As a vaccine, Ad26.COV2.S was a replication-incompetent adenovirus type 26 vector that expressed a prefusion-stabilized SARS-CoV-2 spike protein derived from the original Wuhan strain.

This entry comes from a study of Ad26.COV2.S vaccination and SARS-CoV-2 variants (dated by TCRdb to the early 2020s). Turning to the overall study: Vaccine-arm donors came from COV1001, a multicentre, randomized, double-blind, placebo-controlled phase I-IIa trial of Ad26.COV2.S in healthy adults. Ad26.COV2.S was administered intramuscularly at a dose of 5x10^10 or 1x10^11 viral particles, either as one shot or as two shots given 56 days apart. Sequencing of the TCRbeta repertoire served to evaluate the specificity and breadth of SARS-CoV-2-reactive T cell receptors following Ad26.COV2.S vaccination. The TCR-sequenced set comprised about 32 samples: approximately 20 Ad26.COV2.S vaccine recipients, 5 placebo recipients and 8 SARS-CoV-2 convalescent individuals. Trial participants were randomized into five groups of five, in which low-dose or high-dose Ad26.COV2.S was given once or twice, or placebo was given on both occasions. Blinding of investigators to trial group allocation was maintained during experiments and outcome assessment. General conclusions and limits of the study: The authors noted that the TCR breadth and depth analyses may have underestimated total T cell responses. After vaccination, substantial breadth of spike-specific CD8+ and CD4+ T cell responses was reported. Comparing responses between vaccine doses or regimens was not something the study was powered to do. Vaccine and placebo recipients had similar non-spike TCR breadth, a finding consistent with the vaccine containing only spike. Spike-specific TCR breadth was higher in Ad26.COV2.S recipients than in placebo recipients (P = 0.0014).

The specimen was peripheral blood, collected in a trial of Ad26.COV2.S vaccine versus placebo. Here the chain combines TRBV14 and TRBJ2-1; the central 15 bases match TRBD2. The receptor was derived from a person aged 18-65 years who received the Ad26.COV2.S COVID-19 vaccine or a placebo. The nucleotide sequence reads TGTGCCAGCAGCCAGGGGACTAGCGGGGGGCTCGCCTACAATGAGCAGTTCTTC. This translates into CASSQGTSGGLAYNEQFF.